This entry features one T cell receptor beta chain sequence. This sample is part of a study of shared T cell receptors in the human thymus. Clones were sequenced by immunoSEQ multiplex PCR, and TCRdb holds only the in-frame ones, with some missing. The sample holds 500,000 to 750,000 clones, 88% seen once. The CDR3 sequence is 19 residues long. J gave up 1 base and V 5 bases, and 11 bases lay outside the gene matches. Germline CDR1 is MNHEY and CDR2 is SMNVEV (reference sequence). The sample also formed part of further work on human thymus T cells. That paper notes: Gene usage for V and J segments appeared biased in thymic and blood repertoires.

This rearrangement joins TRBV27 to TRBJ2-3, with TRBD2 matching over 14 bases. The TCR was taken from a boy under three years old with a congenital heart defect. Specimen: thymocytes. The CDR3 DNA follows: TGTGCCAGCAGTCCTCAGCCGGGACTAGCGGGAGACCGCACAGATACGCAGTATTTT. Translated: CASSPQPGLAGDRTDTQYF.